The source of this T cell receptor beta chain is a study of cytomegalovirus exposure and HLA in healthy donors. Overall study findings and caveats: The Asian-associated ancestry cluster reportedly had fewer N-insertions than the approximately 700-donor mean in a later analysis. Trimming of TCR beta V- and J-genes showed a link, identified in a later analysis, to a missense DCLRE1C variant.

Points on this clone: Antigen unknown.

CDR3 length equals 16 residues. Per germline, CDR1 SGHNT and CDR2 YYREEE (reference sequence). Trimming cost V 2 bases and J 1 base, with 15 bases left between them. The PCR made use of 60 Vbeta and 13 Jbeta primers. Authors' analysis steps: The authors later counted around 80 million unique TCR beta chains, some 10 million of them shared. This table comes from immunoSEQ multiplex PCR, and its TCRdb copy is limited to in-frame clones, with some not included. Clonal size and the V and J genes are those of that table, whereas D and trimming came from the DNA. The data contain over 95,000 clones, under 70% of them singletons.

The TCR originated in a man aged 18 to 35 in good health and CMV-seropositive. The specimen sequenced was PBMCs. V usage is TRBV5-4 and J usage is TRBJ2-5; perhaps TRBD2 as D (7 bases). CDR3 DNA sequence: TGTGCCAGCAGCTTATCCGGGGGGCTTCGCCAAGAGACCCAGTACTTC. It codes for CASSLSGGLRQETQYF.